The 29 T cell receptor beta chains below all came from one sample that was sequenced in a study of blood T cell repertoires in COVID-19. Assay: immunoSEQ multiplex PCR; the TCRdb copy retains only in-frame clones and omits some. The data contain about 140,000 clones, 75% to 85% of them singletons. Source material: peripheral blood. These receptors all come from a woman aged 80 or older with active or convalescent COVID-19.

In regard to this clone: The germline gene is not matched at one end of the junction; a read error may be the cause. The identical CDR3 is also encoded by other nucleotide sequences in the sample. The chain joins TRBV5-1 to TRBJ1-4; TRBD1 aligns across 9 bases. The CDR3 has 16 residues. Germline V CDR1 and CDR2: SGHRS, YFSETQ. The chain's CDR3 is CASSPGQGRNNEKLFF. The CDR3 nucleotides read TGCGCCAGCAGCCCCGGACAGGGGAGAAATAATGAAAAACTATTTTTT.

This clone was seen ten or more times. The genes are TRBV6-6 and TRBJ2-7, with 10 nucleotides matching TRBD2. Per the germline V gene, CDR1 is MNHNY and CDR2 is SVGAGI (reference sequence). The CDR3 is 14 residues long. The J segment lost 2 bases and the V segment lost 5 bases, leaving 3 bases of the junction unmatched. The CDR3 DNA reads as TGTGCCAGCAGTCCTAGCGGGGGCACCTACGAGCAGTACTTC. It translates to CASSPSGGTYEQYF.

V usage is TRBV10-1 and J usage is TRBJ2-3; 12 positions agree with TRBD2. This CDR3 contains 15 residues. Germline trimming cut 3 bases from V and 4 bases from J; bases unmatched to any gene: 2. CDR1 is WNHNN and CDR2 is SYGVQD in the germline V gene (reference sequence). Here the CDR3 reads CASSELAGGADTQYF. CDR3 in DNA: TGCGCCAGCAGTGAACTAGCGGGGGGCGCAGATACGCAGTATTTT.

The chain combines TRBV19 with TRBJ2-7, with D possibly being TRBD2 (6 bases). CDR1 is LNHDA and CDR2 is SQIVND in the germline V gene (reference sequence). The CDR3 runs 15 residues. V lost 4 bases and J lost 4, with 17 bases in between. The CDR3, as DNA: TGTGCCAGTAGTAACGCGGGGTTAACCCAATACGAGCAGTACTTC. Its protein is CASSNAGLTQYEQYF.

The chain recombines TRBV5-6 with TRBJ2-7; D might be TRBD1 (5 bases). The germline V gene encodes CDR1 SGHDT and CDR2 YYEEEE. V was trimmed by 2 bases and J by 3 bases, leaving 15 bases between them. This CDR3 comprises 15 residues. CDR3 protein: CASSLQDNTIYEQYF. In DNA, the CDR3 is TGTGCCAGCAGCTTACAGGACAACACAATCTACGAGCAGTACTTC.

The sample holds one count of this clone. This sequence joins TRBV21-1 and TRBJ1-2. TRBV21-1 has pseudogene status. The CDR3 extends over 18 amino acids. CDR3 loop: CASTPRGGINKQAYGYTF. CDR3 coding DNA: TGTGCCAGCACCCCCCGGGGGGGGATTAACAAACAAGCCTATGGCTACACCTTC.

By share, this clone counts as medium-sized. The chain joins TRBV6-1 to TRBJ1-2; 11 bases align to TRBD1. The V and J ends lost 1 base and 4 bases, in that order; junction bases with no gene match: 2. From germline, CDR1 is MNHNS and CDR2 SASEGT. The CDR3 is made up of 15 amino acids. CDR3 DNA: TGTGCCAGCAGTGAAGGGACAGGGGGCGGCTATGGCTACACCTTC. Its translation is CASSEGTGGGYGYTF.

Written as DNA, the CDR3 is TGTGCCAGCAGTCAGACTAGTGGCCACAATGAGCAGTTCTTC. This gives the protein CASSQTSGHNEQFF. J is TRBJ2-1 and V is TRBV27; possible D gene TRBD2, 6 bases. The V and J ends lost 5 bases and 5 bases respectively, with 13 bases between them. CDR1 and CDR2 (germline): MNHEY, SMNVEV (reference sequence). The CDR3 has 14 residues.

The chain carries TRBV27 and TRBJ2-2; 7 nucleotides agree with TRBD1. The CDR3 extends over 13 amino acids. Germline V lookup: CDR1 MNHEY, CDR2 SMNVEV (reference sequence). After removal of 6 bases from V and 6 bases from J, the junction contained 4 bases not matched to a gene. As DNA, the CDR3 is TGTGCCAGCAGACGACAGGGACCCGGGGAGCTGTTTTTT. Protein product: CASRRQGPGELFF.

The chain is built from TRBV2 and TRBJ2-7; 8 nucleotides align to TRBD1. In germline, CDR1 is SNHLY, CDR2 FYNNEI. The V and J ends lost 5 bases and 5 bases, in that order; junction bases with no gene match: 11. This CDR3 spans 15 amino acids. The CDR3 reads CASSTHRGEPDEQYF. The CDR3 DNA follows: TGTGCCAGCAGTACCCACAGGGGGGAGCCTGACGAGCAGTACTTC.

This clone has only a few counts. The rearrangement joins TRBV24-1 to TRBJ1-2; 11 positions agree with TRBD1. CDR1 is KGHDR, CDR2 SFDVKD, per germline. V lost 4 bases to trimming and J lost 3 bases; unmatched junction nucleotides: 9. The CDR3 has 17 residues. The CDR3 spells CATSDPGTGGYHYGYTF. CDR3 in DNA: TGTGCCACCAGTGACCCCGGGACAGGGGGTTATCACTATGGCTACACCTTC.

The chain carries TRBV6-5 and TRBJ1-4; D is unclear. Germline V gene sequence: CDR1 MNHEY, CDR2 SVGAGI. The CDR3 totals 14 residues. Trimming cost V 6 bases and J 3 bases, with 11 bases left between them. The CDR3 nucleotides are TGTGCCAGCAGCTTACTCAACCCTAATGAAAAACTGTTTTTT. Its translation: CASSLLNPNEKLFF.

The V gene is TRBV6-5, the J gene TRBJ1-2; 7 nucleotides align to TRBD1. The CDR3 is made up of 14 amino acids. Germline CDR1 and CDR2: MNHEY and SVGAGI. V gave up 6 bases and J gave up 4 bases; unmatched junction bases: 8. CDR3 amino acids: CASSPRDRAYGYTF. The DNA for the CDR3 is TGTGCCAGCAGCCCCCGGGACAGAGCCTATGGCTACACCTTC.

The chain uses TRBV28 and TRBJ1-3; a weak D match, TRBD1 (5 bases). V gave up 8 bases and J gave up 0 bases, with 14 bases separating them. Looked up from germline, CDR1 is MDHEN and CDR2 is SYDVKM. CDR3 length equals 15 residues. CDR3 in amino acids: CASGGGYTSGNTIYF. The CDR3 DNA reads TGTGCCAGCGGGGGGGGGTATACCTCTGGAAACACCATATATTTT.

V gene TRBV7-6 combines with J gene TRBJ1-6; 11 bases align to TRBD1. Trimming took 5 bases from V and 10 from J; bases not matched to a gene: 13. The CDR3 covers 17 residues. CDR1 SGHVS and CDR2 FNYEAQ come from the germline V gene. The chain's CDR3 is CASSLTTRTGGGSPLHF. The CDR3 bases are TGTGCCAGCAGCCTTACTACTCGGACAGGGGGCGGATCACCCCTCCACTTT.

V gene TRBV15 combines with J gene TRBJ2-1; tentative D call: TRBD1 (5 bases). Germline V gives CDR1 LNHNV, CDR2 YYDKDF (reference sequence). V gave up 3 bases and J gave up 0 bases, with 12 bases separating them. This CDR3 contains 16 residues. The CDR3 protein is CATSSNRPSSYNEQFF. The CDR3 coding sequence is TGTGCCACCAGCAGTAACAGGCCTAGCTCCTACAATGAGCAGTTCTTC.

The rearrangement uses TRBV9 and TRBJ2-7; TRBD1 agrees at 7 bases. The CDR3 sequence is 16 residues long. The J segment lost 0 bases and the V segment lost 0 bases, leaving 6 bases of the junction unmatched. The germline gives CDR1 SGDLS, CDR2 YYNGEE. The CDR3 DNA sequence: TGTGCCAGCAGCGTAGGAACCGGGACAGACTCCTACGAGCAGTACTTC. Translating gives CASSVGTGTDSYEQYF. The variable domain in full, completed from reference TRBV9 and TRBJ2-7, reads DSGVTQTPKHLITATGQRVTLRCSPRSGDLSVYWYQQSLDQGLQFLIQYYNGEERAKGNILERFSAQQFPDLHSELNLSSLELGDSALYFCASSVGTGTDSYEQYFGPGTRLTVT.

The genes are TRBV6-5 and TRBJ2-3; 9 bases are shared with TRBD2. In germline, CDR1 is MNHEY, CDR2 SVGAGI. CDR3 length equals 13 residues. V dropped 8 bases and J dropped 1; count of bases not matched to a gene: 1. CDR3 nucleotides: TGTGCCAGCGGCGGGGGGGGCACAGATACGCAGTATTTT. Encoded protein: CASGGGGTDTQYF.

The chain carries TRBV5-1 and TRBJ2-1; D gene uncertain. The V gene lost 3 bases and the J gene lost 10 bases, with 11 bases spanning the gap. The CDR3 is 12 residues long. Germline V gene sequence: CDR1 SGHRS, CDR2 YFSETQ. DNA for the CDR3: TGCGCCAGCAGCTACACAGCCATCGAGCAGTTCTTC. As protein: CASSYTAIEQFF. Complete variable domain (other parts from reference TRBV5-1 and TRBJ2-1): KAGVTQTPRYLIKTRGQQVTLSCSPISGHRSVSWYQQTPGQGLQFLFEYFSETQRNKGNFPGRFSGRQFSNSRSEMNVSTLELGDSALYLCASSYTAIEQFFGPGTRLTVL.

This sequence joins TRBV5-1 and TRBJ2-7, with D perhaps TRBD1 (6 bases). The CDR3 covers 14 residues. V shed 4 bases and J shed 4 bases, with 15 bases lying between them. The germline V gene has CDR1 SGHRS and CDR2 YFSETQ. CDR3 region: CASSHDRRGYEQYF. CDR3 sequence (DNA): TGCGCCAGCAGCCATGACCGCAGGGGTTACGAGCAGTACTTC.

This clone was picked up a small number of times. The V call is TRBV9, the J call TRBJ1-6; D is uncertain. The CDR3 length is 15 residues. CDR1 and CDR2 from the germline V gene are SGDLS and YYNGEE. Trimming removed 0 bases at V and 5 bases at J, with 9 bases between. CDR3: CASSVGGVNNSPLHF. CDR3 nucleotides: TGTGCCAGCAGCGTAGGAGGAGTCAATAATTCACCCCTCCACTTT.

The CDR3 bases are TGTGCCAGCAGCTTCCAGGGGCCCTTGGGGGAGCAGTACTTC. Its protein product is CASSFQGPLGEQYF. This chain uses TRBV7-2 with TRBJ2-7; a possible D gene is TRBD1 (6 bases). Germline values: CDR1 SGHTA, CDR2 FQGNSA. The CDR3 loop spans 14 amino acids. V lost 3 bases to trimming and J lost 7 bases, with 16 bases between them.

This chain connects TRBV28 to TRBJ2-7, with 8 bases aligning to TRBD2. The CDR3 extends over 15 amino acids. Germline assignment: CDR1 MDHEN and CDR2 SYDVKM. J gave up 3 bases and V 8 bases, and 12 bases lay outside the gene matches. The CDR3 coding sequence is TGTGCCAGCGGAAGCGCGGGACTAGGGCGCTACGAGCAGTACTTC. As protein: CASGSAGLGRYEQYF.

The chain recombines TRBV2 with TRBJ2-7; perhaps TRBD1 as D (6 bases). Per germline, CDR1 SNHLY and CDR2 FYNNEI. The CDR3 extends over 14 amino acids. V was pared by 6 bases and J by 0 bases, with 12 bases between. The CDR3: CASRTTGPSYEQYF. The CDR3 DNA reads as TGTGCCAGCAGGACCACAGGGCCCTCCTACGAGCAGTACTTC.

This chain uses TRBV15 with TRBJ2-1, with 8 nucleotides matching TRBD2. This CDR3 is 14 amino acids long. Germline CDR1 and CDR2: LNHNV and YYDKDF (reference sequence). Trimming removed 1 base from V and 6 bases from J; junction bases left unmatched: 2. CDR3 residues: CATSRAGGANEQFF. CDR3 bases: TGTGCCACCAGCAGAGCCGGGGGGGCCAATGAGCAGTTCTTC.

This clone was recorded once. V and J are TRBV2 and TRBJ2-2; possibly TRBD2 for D (5 bases). CDR1 SNHLY and CDR2 FYNNEI come from the germline V gene. V dropped 1 base and J dropped 6 bases, with 12 bases sitting between them. The CDR3 is 15 amino acids. The CDR3 coding sequence is TGTGCCAGCAGTGAAGAGGGAGTGGTGGCCGGGGAGCTGTTTTTT. This gives the protein CASSEEGVVAGELFF.

CDR3 region: CASSDDKSFSPLHF. CDR3 coding DNA: TGTGCCAGCAGCGACGACAAGAGCTTTTCACCCCTCCACTTT. The chain has TRBV7-9 and TRBJ1-6, with D unresolved. The CDR3 is 14 amino acids. Germline V lookup: CDR1 SEHNR, CDR2 FQNEAQ (reference sequence). The ends were cut back, 5 bases at V and 9 bases at J, with 14 bases in the middle. The variable domain in full, with the rest retrieved from reference TRBV7-9 and TRBJ1-6, is DTGVSQNPRHKITKRGQNVTFRCDPISEHNRLYWYRQTLGQGPEFLTYFQNEAQLEKSRLLSDRFSAERPKGSFSTLEIQRTEQGDSAMYLCASSDDKSFSPLHFGNGTRLTVT.

V usage is TRBV28 and J usage is TRBJ1-3, with D possibly TRBD1 on 5 matching bases. V shed 3 bases and J shed 0 bases, with 9 bases lying between them. The CDR3 contains 15 residues. Germline assignment: CDR1 MDHEN and CDR2 SYDVKM. CDR3 in DNA: TGTGCCAGCAGTTTCGTGGGGGGCTCTGGAAACACCATATATTTT. It yields the protein CASSFVGGSGNTIYF.

J is TRBJ1-2 and V is TRBV10-1, with D possibly TRBD1 on 5 matching bases. The germline V gene has CDR1 WNHNN and CDR2 SYGVQD (reference sequence). Deletions cut 1 base from V and 2 bases from J, with 11 bases between. The CDR3 is made up of 15 amino acids. The CDR3 nucleotides are TGCGCCAGCAGTGAGTGGGGACTTAACAACTATGGCTACACCTTC. Protein sequence: CASSEWGLNNYGYTF.